These 4 T cell receptor beta chains came from one sample sequenced in a study of blood T cell repertoires in COVID-19. Assay used: immunoSEQ multiplex PCR; TCRdb lists only in-frame clones, some missing. This sample carries around 370,000 clones, 88% of them seen once, and the ten largest clones take more than 0.95%. The sequenced sample consisted of PBMCs or T cells enriched from blood (not recorded which). The origin of the receptors is a woman aged 18 to 35 who had recovered from COVID-19.

The chain couples TRBV1 to TRBJ2-1; the table calls TRBD2, which could not be checked here. TRBV1 is tagged as a pseudogene. The CDR3 is 15 amino acids. The CDR3 loop reads CTSSQRLAGGNEQFF. The CDR3 DNA reads as TGCACCAGCAGCCAACGCCTAGCGGGGGGCAATGAGCAGTTCTTC.

This clone was seen a single time. The CDR3 is CAISDWGGTETQYF. CDR3 sequence (DNA): TGTGCCATCAGTGATTGGGGGGGGACGGAGACCCAGTACTTC. The rearrangement uses TRBV10-3 and TRBJ2-5, with 7 bases identical to TRBD2. The CDR3 totals 14 residues. V shed 3 bases, J shed 5 bases, and the junction held 6 bases outside the gene matches. Germline V gives CDR1 ENHRY, CDR2 SYGVKD.

This clone appeared once. Written as DNA, the CDR3 is TGTGCCAGTCGACGCGGGGGCCGAGAAAAACTGTTTTTT. It specifies CASRRGGREKLFF. V gene TRBV19 combines with J gene TRBJ1-4, with D maybe TRBD1 (6 bases). CDR3 length: 13 amino acids. Trimming removed 8 bases from V and 8 bases from J, with 15 bases in between. The germline CDR1 and CDR2 sequences are LNHDA and SQIVND (reference sequence).

The chain recombines TRBV27 with TRBJ2-2; 8 positions agree with TRBD2. The junction had 4 bases not matched to a gene; V was cut back by 4 bases and J by 3 bases. The CDR3 contains 15 residues. CDR1 MNHEY and CDR2 SMNVEV come from the germline V gene (reference sequence). The CDR3 DNA reads as TGTGCCAGCAGTTCAAAGCGGGGGTACACCGGGGAGCTGTTTTTT. Translated, it gives CASSSKRGYTGELFF.